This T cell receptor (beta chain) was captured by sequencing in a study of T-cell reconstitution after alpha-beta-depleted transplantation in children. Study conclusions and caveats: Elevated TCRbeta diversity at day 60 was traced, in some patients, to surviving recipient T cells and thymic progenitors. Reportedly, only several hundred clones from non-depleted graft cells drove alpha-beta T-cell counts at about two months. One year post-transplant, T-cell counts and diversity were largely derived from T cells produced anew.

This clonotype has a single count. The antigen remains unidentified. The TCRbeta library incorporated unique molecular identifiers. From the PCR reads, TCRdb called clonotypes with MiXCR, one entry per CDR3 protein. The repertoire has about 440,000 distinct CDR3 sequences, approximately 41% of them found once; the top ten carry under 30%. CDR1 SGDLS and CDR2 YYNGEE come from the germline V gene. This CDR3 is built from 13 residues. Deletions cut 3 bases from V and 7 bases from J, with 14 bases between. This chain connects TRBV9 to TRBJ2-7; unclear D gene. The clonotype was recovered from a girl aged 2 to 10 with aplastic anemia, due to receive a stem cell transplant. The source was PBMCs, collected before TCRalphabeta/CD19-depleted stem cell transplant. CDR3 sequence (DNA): TGTGCCAGCAGCGACGGACGAGGAAGAGAGCAGTACTTC. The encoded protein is CASSDGRGREQYF. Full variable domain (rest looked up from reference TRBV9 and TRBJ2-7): DSGVTQTPKHLITATGQRVTLRCSPRSGDLSVYWYQQSLDQGLQFLIQYYNGEERAKGNILERFSAQQFPDLHSELNLSSLELGDSALYFCASSDGRGREQYFGPGTRLTVT.